These 11 T cell receptor beta chains were sequenced from one sample in a study of regulatory T cells in long-lasting Graves disease. The time point was: persistent/refractory GD, antithyroid drugs over 5 years with positive TRAb. Construction of the TCR library relied on RNA isolated from PBMCs. TCR beta libraries were built with iRepertoire HTBI primers and Arm-PCR of CDR3 regions. TCRdb recomputed calls from the multiplex PCR reads with MiXCR, one row per CDR3 protein. Of 360,000 or so distinct CDR3 sequences in the sample, 23% were seen once. The specimen comprised peripheral blood mononuclear cells (PBMCs), sampled when the disease was refractory, from a patient treated with antithyroid drugs. The origin of the receptors is a woman aged 40-49 years with Graves disease.

This clonotype occurred many times. This chain links TRBV29-1 with TRBJ2-7; the D gene is possibly TRBD2 (5 bases). The CDR3 sequence is 12 residues long. The V and J ends lost 7 bases and 1 base respectively, with 11 bases between them. In germline, CDR1 is SQVTM, CDR2 ANQGSEA. The DNA of the CDR3 is TGCAGCGGAGAGGGCCCGTCCTACGAGCAGTACTTC. It translates to CSGEGPSYEQYF.

The table lists this clonotype with many counts. This chain uses TRBV6-2 or TRBV6-3 with TRBJ2-7; no reliable D call. V was clipped by 4 bases and J by 4 bases, with 14 bases between them. Germline CDR1 is MNHEY and CDR2 is SVGEGT. This CDR3 comprises 14 residues. The CDR3 loop reads CASSSTVIKYEQYF. The CDR3 DNA sequence: TGTGCCAGCAGTTCGACGGTTATTAAGTACGAGCAGTACTTC.

This clonotype was observed a handful of times. The rearrangement uses TRBV28 and TRBJ2-3, with a possible D match to TRBD2 (6 bases). CDR1 is MDHEN, CDR2 SYDVKM, per germline. The ends were cut back, 4 bases at V and 0 bases at J, with 23 bases in the middle. CDR3 size: 19 residues. In DNA form, the CDR3 reads TGTGCCAGCAGTTATAACCCCAGCGGGCCATCTACTAGCACAGATACGCAGTATTTT. Protein: CASSYNPSGPSTSTDTQYF.

The chain has TRBV25-1 and TRBJ1-2; TRBD1 matches 8 bases. Trimming cost V 4 bases and J 6 bases; bases outside gene matches: 7. Germline loops: CDR1 MGHDK, CDR2 SYGVNS. This CDR3 spans 14 amino acids. The CDR3 protein is CASSATWTGNGYTF. DNA of the CDR3: TGTGCCAGCAGTGCCACATGGACAGGGAATGGCTACACCTTC.

This clonotype was found many times. The J gene is TRBJ2-7, the V gene TRBV28; 7 positions agree with TRBD1. Germline assignment: CDR1 MDHEN and CDR2 SYDVKM. With V trimmed by 5 bases and J by 4 bases, 11 bases remained unmatched. The CDR3 is 15 amino acids. The CDR3 loop reads CASSKGGQTPYEQYF. CDR3 DNA: TGTGCCAGCAGTAAAGGGGGACAGACGCCTTACGAGCAGTACTTC.

This clonotype was recorded a few times. The CDR3 bases are TGTGCCAGCAGTACCTTGGACAAAATTACCGGGGAGCTGTTTTTT. Translation: CASSTLDKITGELFF. The gene calls are TRBV27 and TRBJ2-2, with D perhaps TRBD1 (5 bases). Between the trimmed V and J ends, which lost 5 bases and 5 bases, there was a span of 15 bases. The CDR3 covers 15 residues. Germline assignment: CDR1 MNHEY and CDR2 SMNVEV (reference sequence).

The J gene is TRBJ1-6, the V gene TRBV2, with 7 bases lining up with TRBD1. The germline CDR1 and CDR2 sequences are SNHLY and FYNNEI. The CDR3 is 15 amino acids. V lost 8 bases to trimming and J lost 6 bases; unmatched junction nucleotides: 10. CDR3 nucleotides: TGTGCCAGCGCCGGGACAGAACTCCCTAATTCACCCCTCCACTTT. Translating gives CASAGTELPNSPLHF. The entire variable domain, with the rest obtained from reference TRBV2 and TRBJ1-6, is as follows: EPEVTQTPSHQVTQMGQEVILRCVPISNHLYFYWYRQILGQKVEFLVSFYNNEISEKSEIFDDQFSVERPDGSNFTLKIRSTKLEDSAMYFCASAGTELPNSPLHFGNGTRLTVT.

This clonotype showed up just a few times. The chain uses TRBV30 and TRBJ1-2, with TRBD1 matching over 7 bases. V lost 4 bases to trimming and J lost 4 bases; unmatched junction nucleotides: 12. This CDR3 has 15 amino acids. CDR1 and CDR2 (germline): GTSNPN, SVGIG (reference sequence). In DNA, the CDR3 is TGTGCCTGGACGGAGTTTGGACAGGCGCTCTATGGCTACACCTTC. Translation gives CAWTEFGQALYGYTF.

Worth noting for this clonotype: A read error may produce the germline difference seen at one junction end. The chain uses TRBV7-2 and TRBJ2-4; D is unresolved. This CDR3 contains 10 residues. The germline V gene has CDR1 SGHTA and CDR2 FQGNSA. The CDR3 sequence is CASSWPSGFF. CDR3 bases: TGTGCCAGCAGCTGGCCGAGTGGTTTCTTT.

There are a few counts of this clonotype. V usage is TRBV28 and J usage is TRBJ2-7; D might be TRBD1 (5 bases). In germline, CDR1 is MDHEN, CDR2 SYDVKM. The germline V and J ends were trimmed by 7 bases and 2 bases, with 15 bases remaining between them. This CDR3 region has 14 residues. In DNA, the CDR3 is TGTGCCAGCAACCTAGGGGCAGCACCCTACGAGCAGTACTTC. It specifies CASNLGAAPYEQYF. Combining the CDR3 with reference TRBV28 and TRBJ2-7 gives the whole variable domain DVKVTQSSRYLVKRTGEKVFLECVQDMDHENMFWYRQDPGLGLRLIYFSYDVKMKEKGDIPEGYSVSREKKERFSLILESASTNQTSMYLCASNLGAAPYEQYFGPGTRLTVT.

This clonotype was seen a handful of times. The gene calls are TRBV13 and TRBJ2-6; 7 bases match TRBD2. Germline-derived CDR1 and CDR2 are PRHDT and FYEKMQ (reference sequence). There are 16 residues in the CDR3. V dropped 7 bases and J dropped 0; count of bases not matched to a gene: 6. Here the CDR3 DNA reads TGTGCCAGCACATCCGGGGGGAACTCTGGGGCCAACGTCCTGACTTTC. Its translation: CASTSGGNSGANVLTF.